The 30 T cell receptor beta chains below all came from one sample that was sequenced in a study of cytomegalovirus exposure and HLA in healthy donors. The PCR used 60 Vbeta and 13 Jbeta primers. This table comes from immunoSEQ multiplex PCR, and its TCRdb copy is limited to in-frame clones, with some not included. The sample contains 160,000 or so clones, approximately 90% of which appear only once. The material sequenced was PBMCs. These receptors originate from a woman under 40 in good health and CMV-seronegative.

V and J are TRBV28 and TRBJ2-5; 10 bases align to TRBD1. Germline V gene lookup returns CDR1 MDHEN and CDR2 SYDVKM. V gave up 8 bases and J gave up 9 bases; unmatched junction bases: 15. This CDR3 contains 15 residues. The CDR3 DNA is TGTGCCAGCGAGGGGACAGGGGCGGTTGATCCGGCCCAGTACTTC. It specifies CASEGTGAVDPAQYF.

On this clone: Relative to the germline gene, one junction end is altered; a read error may explain this. The chain carries TRBV28 and TRBJ2-7; D unresolved. The CDR3 runs to 15 residues. Germline V gene lookup returns CDR1 MDHEN and CDR2 SYDVKM. CDR3 coding DNA: TGTGTCAGCACTCTATCGGGTCGCCCTACCTACGAGCAGTACTTC. It is translated as CVSTLSGRPTYEQYF.

This clone has a single count. The chain joins TRBV27 to TRBJ1-1, with D perhaps matching TRBD1 (5 bases). Germline V gene sequence: CDR1 MNHEY, CDR2 SMNVEV (reference sequence). V lost 6 bases, J lost 2 bases, and 22 bases lay in between. This CDR3 comprises 17 residues. This chain's CDR3 is CASSHLPGLGANTEAFF. The DNA of the CDR3 is TGTGCCAGCAGCCACCTTCCAGGATTAGGGGCTAACACTGAAGCTTTCTTT.

The V gene is TRBV16, the J gene TRBJ1-5; a possible D gene is TRBD1 (5 bases). Germline V lookup: CDR1 KGHSY, CDR2 FQNENV. V was trimmed by 1 base and J by 7 bases, leaving 11 bases between them. CDR3 length equals 14 residues. The CDR3 DNA sequence: TGTGCCAGCAGCCAATGGGGAGGGACGCAGCCCCAGCATTTT. Translation: CASSQWGGTQPQHF.

The chain recombines TRBV6-1 with TRBJ2-7, with a weak D call TRBD1 (7 bases). The germline V and J ends were trimmed by 4 bases and 3 bases, with 16 bases remaining between them. Germline CDR1 reads MNHNS; CDR2 reads SASEGT. The CDR3 runs to 15 residues. The CDR3 region is CASSAGRDSLYEQYF. For the CDR3, the DNA is TGTGCCAGCAGTGCCGGGCGGGACAGTCTCTACGAGCAGTACTTC.

The rearrangement joins TRBV7-2 to TRBJ2-5, with 9 positions matching TRBD2. The J segment lost 4 bases and the V segment lost 8 bases, leaving 14 bases of the junction unmatched. Germline CDR1 is SGHTA and CDR2 is FQGNSA. The CDR3 spans 16 residues. The CDR3, as DNA: TGTGCCAGCTCTTCGGGGGCGGGGGGGCTTAGAGAGACCCAGTACTTC. It codes for CASSSGAGGLRETQYF.

The J gene is TRBJ2-5, the V gene TRBV5-4, with TRBD2 matching 7 bases. J gave up 5 bases and V 5 bases, and 9 bases lay outside the gene matches. Germline CDR1 SGHNT, CDR2 YYREEE (reference sequence). This CDR3 is 14 amino acids long. In DNA, the CDR3 is TGTGCCAGCAGGCCAGAACTAGCGAGGGAGACCCAGTACTTC. As protein: CASRPELARETQYF.

The chain uses TRBV28 and TRBJ1-5, with D unresolved. Deletions cut 1 base from V and 3 bases from J, with 7 bases between. Germline assignment: CDR1 MDHEN and CDR2 SYDVKM. This CDR3 region has 14 residues. The DNA of the CDR3 is TGTGCCAGCAGTTTATATACAGCCAATCAGCCCCAGCATTTT. Translating gives CASSLYTANQPQHF.

The CDR3 region has the DNA TGTGCCAGCACCCAAACCCGGGACTCTGGGGCCAACGTCCTGACTTTC. Protein sequence: CASTQTRDSGANVLTF. V gene TRBV6-7 combines with J gene TRBJ2-6, with D tentatively TRBD2 (5 bases). TRBV6-7 falls under the ORF class, with uncertain function. The CDR3 consists of 16 residues. V was pared by 7 bases and J by 0 bases, with 13 bases between.

The rearrangement uses TRBV27 and TRBJ2-7, with TRBD2 as a possible D gene (6 bases). Trimming shortened V by 6 bases and J by 0 bases, and 21 bases separated the two germline ends. Germline-derived CDR1 and CDR2 are MNHEY and SMNVEV (reference sequence). The CDR3 consists of 17 residues. For the CDR3, the DNA is TGTGCCAGCAGGCGGGTGGGGACTGGAGGGAACTCCTACGAGCAGTACTTC. Translating it yields CASRRVGTGGNSYEQYF.

CDR3 protein: CASSVGVGGYSDEQYF. The CDR3 nucleotides are TGTGCCAGCAGCGTAGGTGTGGGAGGGTATTCTGACGAGCAGTACTTC. The chain couples TRBV9 to TRBJ2-7, with 7 bases lining up with TRBD2. The CDR3 loop spans 16 amino acids. V was pared by 0 bases and J by 5 bases, with 11 bases of the junction left unmatched. Germline V gene data show CDR1 as SGDLS and CDR2 as YYNGEE.

This clone was counted once. The V gene is TRBV5-1, the J gene TRBJ1-2; TRBD1 is a possible D gene (6 bases). This CDR3 contains 14 residues. V shed 0 bases and J shed 3 bases, with 9 bases lying between them. CDR1 SGHRS and CDR2 YFSETQ come from the germline V gene. The CDR3: CASSLGGPDYGYTF. For the CDR3, the DNA is TGCGCCAGCAGCTTGGGGGGGCCTGACTATGGCTACACCTTC.

A single count supports this clone. The chain couples TRBV2 to TRBJ2-2; 8 positions agree with TRBD2. The CDR3 loop spans 15 amino acids. CDR1 is SNHLY and CDR2 is FYNNEI in the germline V gene. After removal of 6 bases from V and 6 bases from J, the junction contained 9 bases not matched to a gene. CDR3 sequence: CASSPRTSQSGELFF. The CDR3 nucleotides are TGTGCCAGCAGCCCTAGGACTAGCCAATCCGGGGAGCTGTTTTTT. Full variable domain (rest looked up from reference TRBV2 and TRBJ2-2): EPEVTQTPSHQVTQMGQEVILRCVPISNHLYFYWYRQILGQKVEFLVSFYNNEISEKSEIFDDQFSVERPDGSNFTLKIRSTKLEDSAMYFCASSPRTSQSGELFFGEGSRLTVL.

This chain connects TRBV6-1 to TRBJ2-1; 8 bases are a match to TRBD2. With V trimmed by 6 bases and J by 13 bases, 17 bases remained unmatched. Germline CDR1 reads MNHNS; CDR2 reads SASEGT. This CDR3 is 15 amino acids long. The CDR3 nucleotides are TGTGCCAGCAGGGATAATAGGGGACTAGGATGGAGACAGTTCTTC. Translating gives CASRDNRGLGWRQFF.

The chain is built from TRBV6-5 and TRBJ1-4, with D possibly matching TRBD1 (5 bases). Trimming left V 2 bases short and J 2 bases short, with 9 bases between. Germline loops: CDR1 MNHEY, CDR2 SVGAGI. The CDR3 has 15 residues. CDR3 sequence reads: CASSYAGLTNEKLFF. As DNA, the CDR3 is TGTGCCAGCAGTTACGCAGGGCTTACTAATGAAAAACTGTTTTTT.

The V call is TRBV30, the J call TRBJ2-7, with D possibly being TRBD1 (7 bases). CDR1 is GTSNPN and CDR2 is SVGIG in the germline V gene (reference sequence). V lost 1 base, J lost 2 bases, and 12 bases lay in between. CDR3 length: 14 amino acids. The CDR3 loop is CAWSGPGGTYEQYF. The CDR3 nucleotides are TGTGCCTGGAGTGGGCCAGGGGGGACCTACGAGCAGTACTTC.

The chain combines TRBV6-4 with TRBJ2-7; 7 nucleotides line up with TRBD2. Germline V gene sequence: CDR1 MRHNA, CDR2 SNTAGT. After removal of 11 bases from V and 1 base from J, the junction contained 8 bases not matched to a gene. The length of the CDR3 is 13 residues. CDR3: CAYTPAGSYEQYF. In DNA form, the CDR3 reads TGTGCCTACACCCCAGCGGGGTCCTACGAGCAGTACTTC.

The genes are TRBV5-4 and TRBJ2-7, with 11 bases identical to TRBD2. V dropped 5 bases and J dropped 2; count of bases not matched to a gene: 6. Germline assignment: CDR1 SGHNT and CDR2 YYREEE (reference sequence). The CDR3 loop spans 15 amino acids. The CDR3 DNA follows: TGTGCCAGCAGTCCCGGGACTAGCGGCACCTACGAGCAGTACTTC. It encodes CASSPGTSGTYEQYF.

The V and J genes are TRBV5-4 and TRBJ2-4; 8 bases agree with TRBD2. Losses at the gene ends were 5 bases for V and 5 bases for J; bases not matched to a gene: 9. Germline values: CDR1 SGHNT, CDR2 YYREEE (reference sequence). The CDR3 spans 15 residues. The CDR3 is CASRDGGAGENIQYF. CDR3 nucleotides: TGTGCCAGCAGGGACGGGGGGGCCGGCGAAAACATTCAGTACTTC.

V and J are TRBV28 and TRBJ1-2; D gene ambiguous. V shed 1 base and J shed 4 bases, with 13 bases lying between them. This CDR3 comprises 15 residues. Per germline, CDR1 MDHEN and CDR2 SYDVKM. DNA of the CDR3: TGTGCCAGCAGTTTATTGTTCCCGGAGGGCTATGGCTACACCTTC. This translates into CASSLLFPEGYGYTF.

This chain connects TRBV30 to TRBJ1-2; 8 bases are shared with TRBD1. Looked up from germline, CDR1 is GTSNPN and CDR2 is SVGIG (reference sequence). The CDR3 is 12 residues long. J was trimmed by 7 bases and V by 1 base; bases with no gene match: 2. The chain's CDR3 is CAWSGTGTGYTF. CDR3 in DNA: TGTGCCTGGAGTGGGACAGGGACTGGCTACACCTTC.

This chain links TRBV7-3 with TRBJ2-2; 7 positions agree with TRBD2. V shed 3 bases and J 5 bases; nucleotides not matched to a gene: 9. Germline loops: CDR1 SGHTA, CDR2 FQGTGA. CDR3 length: 16 amino acids. The CDR3 DNA is TGTGCCAGCAGCTTCGGGGCGGGAGCCTCGACCGGGGAGCTGTTTTTT. This codes for CASSFGAGASTGELFF.

The rearrangement uses TRBV6-6 and TRBJ2-1; D not resolved. In germline, CDR1 is MNHNY, CDR2 SVGAGI (reference sequence). V lost 8 bases and J 7 bases, leaving 12 bases between the germline ends. The length of the CDR3 is 12 residues. The CDR3 DNA sequence: TGTGCCAGCGGGTACGGGTTGAATGAGCAGTTCTTC. Protein: CASGYGLNEQFF.

This clone occurred a few times. The rearrangement links TRBV7-8 to TRBJ2-7; 9 bases map to TRBD1. The CDR3 length is 11 residues. Losses at the gene ends were 6 bases for V and 6 bases for J; bases not matched to a gene: 0. CDR1 is SGHVS, CDR2 FQNEAQ, per germline. CDR3 bases: TGTGCCAGCAGGACAGGGGGCGAGCAGTACTTC. Amino acid sequence: CASRTGGEQYF.

V and J are TRBV5-4 and TRBJ2-1; 15 bases match TRBD2. The V and J ends lost 2 bases and 3 bases, in that order; junction bases with no gene match: 6. This CDR3 region has 18 residues. Germline assignment: CDR1 SGHNT and CDR2 YYREEE (reference sequence). The CDR3 coding sequence is TGTGCCAGCAGCTTTGGGGGACTAGCGGGGGGCCACTACAATGAGCAGTTCTTC. This translates into CASSFGGLAGGHYNEQFF.

The gene calls are TRBV6-6 and TRBJ1-2, with a tentative D call TRBD1 (6 bases). V was trimmed by 0 bases and J by 8 bases, leaving 13 bases between them. Germline CDR1 MNHNY, CDR2 SVGAGI (reference sequence). This CDR3 is 14 amino acids long. The CDR3 DNA reads TGTGCCAGCAGTTACTCGAAGGGGGTTTGGGGCTACACCTTC. Translating gives CASSYSKGVWGYTF.

V is TRBV5-1 and J is TRBJ2-7, with D tentatively TRBD1 (5 bases). Germline loops: CDR1 SGHRS, CDR2 YFSETQ. The V end lost 0 bases, the J end lost 3 bases, and 13 bases lay between the germline ends. The CDR3 extends over 15 amino acids. The CDR3 loop is CASSLVQAAGYEQYF. CDR3 nucleotides: TGCGCCAGCAGCTTGGTACAGGCCGCAGGCTACGAGCAGTACTTC.

The V and J genes are TRBV29-1 and TRBJ2-7; maybe TRBD2 (6 bases). The germline gives CDR1 SQVTM, CDR2 ANQGSEA. V was trimmed by 4 bases and J by 3 bases, leaving 19 bases between them. This CDR3 spans 15 amino acids. This CDR3 is CSVGWGVGTRYEQYF. The CDR3 DNA follows: TGCAGCGTTGGCTGGGGGGTGGGAACTCGCTACGAGCAGTACTTC.

The V call is TRBV6-1, the J call TRBJ1-6, with TRBD1 identical over 7 bases. The germline V gene encodes CDR1 MNHNS and CDR2 SASEGT. V shed 3 bases and J 2 bases; nucleotides not matched to a gene: 4. The CDR3 has 16 amino acids. The CDR3 sequence is CASSERGTAYNSPLHF. The CDR3 bases are TGTGCCAGCAGTGAGCGCGGGACAGCCTATAATTCACCCCTCCACTTT.

This chain connects TRBV18 to TRBJ2-7, with a weak D call TRBD1 (6 bases). From germline, CDR1 is KGHSH and CDR2 LQKENI. The germline V and J ends were trimmed by 2 bases and 5 bases, with 7 bases remaining between them. CDR3 length: 12 amino acids. CDR3 protein: CASSPNRDEQYF. The CDR3 region has the DNA TGTGCCAGCTCACCAAACAGGGACGAGCAGTACTTC.